The 12 T cell receptor beta chains listed next were all sequenced from one sample in a study of T cell responses to AZD1222 COVID-19 vaccine. The method was immunoSEQ multiplex PCR; TCRdb's version includes in-frame clones alone and lacks a portion of them. The sample shows about 130,000 clones, 75% to 95% of them seen only once. The sequencing used peripheral blood, collected 28 days after the second AZD1222 dose. These receptors all come from an adult who received the AZD1222 COVID-19 vaccine.

This chain joins TRBV11-2 and TRBJ1-2, with D possibly TRBD1 on 5 matching bases. This CDR3 has 12 amino acids. V lost 3 bases and J lost 8, with 10 bases in between. Germline V lookup: CDR1 SGHAT, CDR2 FQNNGV. The CDR3 spells CASSFRERGYTF. In DNA, the CDR3 is TGTGCCAGCAGCTTCAGGGAACGGGGCTACACCTTC.

The chain carries TRBV19 and TRBJ2-4; 7 bases match TRBD1. The germline V gene has CDR1 LNHDA and CDR2 SQIVND (reference sequence). Losses at the gene ends were 6 bases for V and 6 bases for J; bases not matched to a gene: 8. The CDR3 extends over 14 amino acids. The DNA for the CDR3 is TGTGCCAGTAGCTCTAGGGGGCGAGGAAACATTCAGTACTTC. Translation gives CASSSRGRGNIQYF.

This clone has only one observation. The chain links TRBV6-5 to TRBJ1-2, with TRBD1 identical over 9 bases. This CDR3 has 13 residues. V dropped 6 bases and J dropped 7; count of bases not matched to a gene: 6. Germline lookup yields CDR1 MNHEY and CDR2 SVGAGI. The CDR3 spells CASRSGQGGGYTF. The DNA for the CDR3 is TGTGCCAGCAGATCGGGACAGGGTGGTGGCTACACCTTC.

This chain uses TRBV12-3 or TRBV12-4 with TRBJ2-3; D remains ambiguous. V was cut by 5 bases and J by 1 base, with 4 bases left in between. This CDR3 region has 12 residues. The CDR3 sequence is CASSTRTDTQYF. The CDR3, as DNA: TGTGCCAGCAGTACACGCACAGATACGCAGTATTTT.

This chain links TRBV2 with TRBJ1-2; weak D call: TRBD1 (6 bases). From germline, CDR1 is SNHLY and CDR2 FYNNEI. Trimming removed 2 bases at V and 1 base at J, with 11 bases between. The CDR3 consists of 15 residues. The CDR3 spells CASSESGQLNYGYTF. The CDR3 DNA follows: TGTGCCAGCAGTGAATCGGGACAACTTAACTATGGCTACACCTTC.

This clone was counted a few times. This chain uses TRBV3-1 (or the pseudogene TRBV3-2) with TRBJ1-1; 7 positions agree with TRBD1. Per germline, CDR1 LGHDT and CDR2 YNNKEL (reference sequence). J gave up 2 bases and V 4 bases, and 4 bases lay outside the gene matches. CDR3 length: 14 amino acids. This chain's CDR3 is CASSLGQANTEAFF. The CDR3 DNA reads TGTGCCAGCAGCCTCGGACAGGCCAACACTGAAGCTTTCTTT.

The chain links TRBV7-6 to TRBJ2-7, with D possibly being TRBD2 (6 bases). V was trimmed by 7 bases and J by 1 base, leaving 14 bases between them. The CDR3 extends over 14 amino acids. Per the germline V gene, CDR1 is SGHVS and CDR2 is FNYEAQ. For the CDR3, the DNA is TGTGCCAGCATTCCGGGTAGCGGTTCCTACGAGCAGTACTTC. It translates to CASIPGSGSYEQYF.

V gene TRBV7-3 combines with J gene TRBJ2-3; tentatively, D is TRBD2 (6 bases). The V end lost 2 bases, the J end lost 6 bases, and 15 bases lay between the germline ends. The CDR3 runs 15 residues. Germline values: CDR1 SGHTA, CDR2 FQGTGA. The CDR3 spells CASSLAARGGDTQYF. The CDR3 bases are TGTGCCAGCAGCTTAGCGGCTAGGGGAGGTGATACGCAGTATTTT.

The chain couples TRBV6-5 to TRBJ1-1, with a tentative D call TRBD1 (6 bases). The CDR3 is 11 residues long. V was clipped by 8 bases and J by 7 bases, with 11 bases between them. Germline CDR1 reads MNHEY; CDR2 reads SVGAGI. This chain's CDR3 is CASRTASEAFF. The CDR3 DNA is TGTGCCAGCCGGACAGCAAGTGAAGCTTTCTTT.

The V and J genes are TRBV4-1 and TRBJ1-2; 9 bases align to TRBD1. The germline V gene encodes CDR1 MGHRA and CDR2 YSYEKL. The CDR3 totals 13 residues. V lost 2 bases to trimming and J lost 8 bases; unmatched junction nucleotides: 3. CDR3 DNA: TGCGCCAGCAGCCAAAGGACAGGGGTCGGCTACACCTTC. Translating gives CASSQRTGVGYTF.

In the case of this clone: The same CDR3 is also encoded by other DNA sequences in this sample. This chain connects TRBV6-1 to TRBJ1-6; TRBD1 agrees at 7 bases. The CDR3 loop spans 14 amino acids. CDR1 and CDR2 (germline): MNHNS, SASEGT. V lost 2 bases, J lost 7 bases, and 2 bases stayed unmatched. Written as DNA, the CDR3 is TGTGCCAGCAGTGAAAGACAGGGAAATTCACCCCTCCACTTT. Protein sequence: CASSERQGNSPLHF.

In regard to this clone: At the DNA level, this CDR3 is encoded by other sequences in the same sample as well. This chain joins TRBV3-1 (or the pseudogene TRBV3-2) and TRBJ1-5, with 9 bases that match TRBD1. V lost 4 bases, J lost 4 bases, and 2 bases stayed unmatched. Per the germline V gene, CDR1 is LGHDT and CDR2 is YNNKEL (reference sequence). The CDR3 has 14 amino acids. The chain's CDR3 is CASSLGQGNQPQHF. The DNA of the CDR3 is TGTGCCAGCAGCCTCGGACAGGGGAATCAGCCCCAGCATTTT.